This T cell receptor beta chain was sequenced for a study of beta chain features in type 1 diabetes. Study-level information: Sorted cells examined across all samples numbered around 100 million.

Study results and caveats: Shorter TCRB CDR3s, moderately but significantly so, were found in Type 1 diabetes patients in all four CD4+ subsets. There was a possibility that cDNA sequencing over-represented cells with high TCR expression. Amplification by PCR could prefer shorter templates, with the same effect in patients and controls.

All of the isolated RNA was reverse transcribed, so expressed TCRB transcripts were sequenced. Average reads for naive, central memory and regulatory T cell samples were roughly 3.4 million. Clones were read by immunoSEQ multiplex PCR, and TCRdb kept only the in-frame ones, dropping some. The sample carries about 370,000 clones, 8.5% to 10% recorded once. The V gene lost 4 bases and the J gene lost 5 bases, with 17 bases spanning the gap. This CDR3 is 16 amino acids long. Germline V lookup: CDR1 MDHEN, CDR2 SYDVKM. Remarks on this clone: The target antigen is unknown.

The sequence derives from a man aged 25-40 years with type 1 diabetes. The rearrangement uses TRBV28 and TRBJ2-2; tentatively, D is TRBD1 or TRBD2 (6 bases each). Specimen: central memory CD4+ T cells from blood. The CDR3 nucleotides are TGTGCCAGCAGTTCGCCGCAGGGGAGGTTTACCGGGGAGCTGTTTTTT. Protein: CASSSPQGRFTGELFF.